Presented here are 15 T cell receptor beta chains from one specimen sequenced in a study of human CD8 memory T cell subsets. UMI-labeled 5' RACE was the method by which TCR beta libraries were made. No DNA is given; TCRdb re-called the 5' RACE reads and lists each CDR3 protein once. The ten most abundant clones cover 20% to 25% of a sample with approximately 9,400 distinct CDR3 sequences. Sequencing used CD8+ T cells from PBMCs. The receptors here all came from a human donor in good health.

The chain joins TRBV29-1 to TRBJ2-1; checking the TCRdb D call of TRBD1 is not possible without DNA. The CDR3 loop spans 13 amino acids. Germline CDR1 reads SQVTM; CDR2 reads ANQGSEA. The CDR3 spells CSVVEHGGNEQFF.

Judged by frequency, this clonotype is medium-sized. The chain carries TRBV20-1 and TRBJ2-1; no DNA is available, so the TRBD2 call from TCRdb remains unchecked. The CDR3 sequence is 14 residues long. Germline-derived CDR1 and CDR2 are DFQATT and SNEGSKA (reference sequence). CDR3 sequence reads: CSARRARIFGEQFF.

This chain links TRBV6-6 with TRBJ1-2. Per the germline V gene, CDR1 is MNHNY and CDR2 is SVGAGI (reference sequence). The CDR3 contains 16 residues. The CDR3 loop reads CASSYSPDRTNYGYTF.

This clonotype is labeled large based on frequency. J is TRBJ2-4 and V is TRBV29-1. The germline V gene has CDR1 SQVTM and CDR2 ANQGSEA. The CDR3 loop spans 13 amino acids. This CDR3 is CSVVTENRNIQYF.

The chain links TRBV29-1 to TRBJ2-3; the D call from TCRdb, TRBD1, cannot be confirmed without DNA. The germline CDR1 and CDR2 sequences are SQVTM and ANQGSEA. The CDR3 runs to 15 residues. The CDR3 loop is CSVVPTGQVTDTQYF.

The CDR3 spells CASSLGTGAPSYEQYF. The genes are TRBV7-9 and TRBJ2-7; the TCRdb D gene call, TRBD1, has no DNA to confirm it. Germline values: CDR1 SEHNR, CDR2 FQNEAQ (reference sequence). The CDR3 length is 16 residues.

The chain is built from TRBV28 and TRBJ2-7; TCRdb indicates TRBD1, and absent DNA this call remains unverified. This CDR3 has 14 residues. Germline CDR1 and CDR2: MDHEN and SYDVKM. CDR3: CASSKGAGAYEQYF.

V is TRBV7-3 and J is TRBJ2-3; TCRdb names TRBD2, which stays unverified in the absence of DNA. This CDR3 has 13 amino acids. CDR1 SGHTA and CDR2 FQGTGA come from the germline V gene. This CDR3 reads CASSSPPDYTQYF.

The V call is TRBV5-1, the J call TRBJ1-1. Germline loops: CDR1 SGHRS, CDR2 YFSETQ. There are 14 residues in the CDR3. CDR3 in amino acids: CASRKGPRNTEAFF. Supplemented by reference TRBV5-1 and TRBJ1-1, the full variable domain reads KAGVTQTPRYLIKTRGQQVTLSCSPISGHRSVSWYQQTPGQGLQFLFEYFSETQRNKGNFPGRFSGRQFSNSRSEMNVSTLELGDSALYLCASRKGPRNTEAFFGQGTRLTVV.

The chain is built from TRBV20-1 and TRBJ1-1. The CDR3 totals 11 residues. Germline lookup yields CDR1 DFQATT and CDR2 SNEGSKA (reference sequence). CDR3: CSLDLNTEAFF.

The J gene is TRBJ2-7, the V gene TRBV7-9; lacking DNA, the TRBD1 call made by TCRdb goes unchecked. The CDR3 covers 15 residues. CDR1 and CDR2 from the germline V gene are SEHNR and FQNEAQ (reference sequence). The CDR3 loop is CASSSQGSVAYEQYF.

The CDR3 loop is CASSPPEMNYGYTF. The chain carries TRBV18 and TRBJ1-2. Germline loops: CDR1 KGHSH, CDR2 LQKENI. The CDR3 has 14 amino acids.

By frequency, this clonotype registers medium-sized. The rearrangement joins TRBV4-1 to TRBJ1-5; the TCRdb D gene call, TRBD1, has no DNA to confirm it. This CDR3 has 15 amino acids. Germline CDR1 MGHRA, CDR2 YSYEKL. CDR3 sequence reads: CASSQAWGGNQPQHF.

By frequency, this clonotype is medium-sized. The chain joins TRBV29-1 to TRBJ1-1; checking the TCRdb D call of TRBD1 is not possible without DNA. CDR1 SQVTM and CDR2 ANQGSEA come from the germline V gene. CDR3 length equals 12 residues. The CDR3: CSAVEGQGKAFF.

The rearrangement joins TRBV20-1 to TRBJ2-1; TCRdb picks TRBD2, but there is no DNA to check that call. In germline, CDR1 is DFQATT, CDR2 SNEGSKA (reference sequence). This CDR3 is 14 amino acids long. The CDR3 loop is CSASFRGEVNEQFF.